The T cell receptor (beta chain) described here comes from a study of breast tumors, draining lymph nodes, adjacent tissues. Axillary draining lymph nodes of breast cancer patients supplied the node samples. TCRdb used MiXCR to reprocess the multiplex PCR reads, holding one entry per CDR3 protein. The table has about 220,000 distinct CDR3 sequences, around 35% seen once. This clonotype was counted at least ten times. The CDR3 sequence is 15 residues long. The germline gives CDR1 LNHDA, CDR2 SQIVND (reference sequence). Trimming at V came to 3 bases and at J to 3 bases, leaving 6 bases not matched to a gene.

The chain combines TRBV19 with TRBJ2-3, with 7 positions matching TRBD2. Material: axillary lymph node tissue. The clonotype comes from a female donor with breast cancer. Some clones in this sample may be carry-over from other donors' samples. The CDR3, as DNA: TGTGCCAGTAGTATGGGAGCGGGGTCGACAGATACGCAGTATTTT. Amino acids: CASSMGAGSTDTQYF.